Below, one TCR beta chain is given with its context. Which antigen it targets is not known. No base quality values were provided; no much bigger clone lies one nucleotide off. The CDR3 contains 14 residues, cysteine and phenylalanine counted. Only CDR3 DNA is held: 42 bases, read in frame from base 1. Trimming removed 2 bases from V and 1 base from J, leaving 9 bases between the germline ends. CDR1 and CDR2, looked up from the germline V gene, are SGHRS and YFSETQ. The data originate from a study of cytomegalovirus exposure and HLA in healthy donors (dated by TCRdb to about 2017). Regarding the complete study: An earlier analysis of some 550 of the donors reported 250 to 350 Gb of sequence data and 120 million or so unique TCR beta sequences from some 180 million T cells. Approximately 330 gigabases of sequencing data and 91 million or so unique TCR sequences made up an early release that covered roughly 670 HLA-typed donors. Of the roughly 400 genotyped donors, roughly 80% were placed in the genetic ancestry cluster associated with self-reported Caucasian donors. The study aimed to test whether cataloging public T cell receptors could reveal signatures of past pathogen exposure. The study used immunosequencing to profile the T cell repertoires of around 600 subjects and linked those repertoires to cytomegalovirus serostatus. A separate validation cohort of approximately 130 different subjects was used in addition to the 666-subject first cohort. To predict cytomegalovirus infection status, the study brought together high-throughput TCR immunosequencing, statistical association of individual TCRs with disease status, and machine learning. In a later analysis, previously published TCR beta repertoires from fewer than 750 donors were re-analyzed and high-resolution HLA genotyping was added so that TCR occurrence patterns could be studied. The later analysis used no new phenotypic data to find candidate immune exposures, relying instead on TCR beta sequences and their occurrence across donors. To decide whether each TCR beta V gene segment behaved as functional or pseudogenic, an earlier analysis of some 600 of the donors relied on high-throughput TCR beta sequencing. Donor age, sex, ethnicity and CMV serostatus were compiled together with the repertoire data. A later genetic analysis took genome-wide SNP genotypes for about 60% of the roughly 670 donors and used that subset as a discovery cohort. Every repertoire in the discovery cohort had been generated on one and the same sequencing platform. HLA typing covered class I and class II loci at four-digit resolution. The number of donors typed differed by locus, with 629-630 for A, B, C, DRB1 and DQB1, around 520 for DQA1, 600 to 610 for DPA1, and some 440 for DPB1. Because of strong linkage in the cohort, roughly 5 DR-DQ haplotypes were treated as single units for association and clustering. Among around 400 genotyped donors of the cohort, an average of approximately 240,000 unique TCR beta nucleotide sequences was sequenced per donor, of which roughly 18% were non-productive.

The receptor library was made with the immunoSEQ multiplex PCR assay. For the multiplex PCR, a mixture combining 60 forward primers for TCR Vbeta segments and 13 reverse primers for TCR Jbeta segments was used. Amplification of the CDR3 region of rearranged TCR beta genes was performed with a multiplex PCR assay on genomic DNA. The amplified TCR beta libraries were sequenced on the Illumina HiSeq System as 87-base-pair reads. On the authors' methods: In a later analysis, some 80 million unique TCR beta chains were counted across the approximately 620 repertoires, and roughly 11 million of these chains were shared by at least two donors. A nearest-neighbor algorithm error-corrected the raw reads and collapsed the reads into unique sequences, merging closely related sequences to remove PCR and sequencing errors. V, D and J gene segments were assigned by aligning CDR3 sequences to IMGT reference sequences. For a sequence to be retained, at least a six-nucleotide match to both a V gene segment and a J gene segment was required. Rearrangements were called productive when the CDR3 lacked stop codons and stayed in frame with V and J; all others were non-productive. CDR3 was defined by IMGT convention, running from the second conserved V-encoded cysteine to the conserved J-encoded phenylalanine. Sequences without an unambiguous match to a single V gene segment were excluded from the earlier analysis of 450 to 650 of the donors. In an earlier analysis of approximately 550 of the donors, V segments were called functional above 56.7% productive rearrangements and were called segregating when the between-donor standard deviation exceeded 5%. A statistical classification framework was built to diagnose cytomegalovirus status from the catalog of TCR beta chain sequences. A later analysis assigned V and J genes by comparing TCR nucleotide sequences with IMGT/GENE-DB human TR gene sequences. A later analysis assigned CDR3 sequences and most-parsimonious VDJ recombination scenarios with the TCRdist pipeline. In a later analysis, each TCR beta chain was defined by its CDR3 amino acid sequence together with its V-gene family, and reads lacking a unique V-gene family were excluded. In a later analysis, 500 to 700 highly shared, low-generation-probability nucleotide sequences were removed to address suspected cross-contamination and a sequencing artifact. In a later analysis, a clonal expansion index was calculated for each public chain from normalized within-repertoire ranks of inferred template counts. Generation probabilities in a later analysis came from a VDJ recombination model fitted to out-of-frame rearrangements, and those results were checked against IGoR. A later analysis scored TCR-TCR, TCR-HLA and TCR-CMV co-occurrence with hypergeometric tests, applying a repertoire-size bias correction to TCR pairs. False discovery rates were estimated in a later analysis by permuting HLA or CMV assignments 20 times. In a later analysis, co-occurring TCRs were grouped using DBSCAN, with TCRdist sequence similarity added in when clustering inside HLA-allele-positive subsets. For co-occurrence clustering, repertoires with fewer than 30,000 or more than 120,000 public chains were excluded, along with four or five repertoires with anomalous nucleotide sharing. Here the immuneACCESS table is served through TCRdb, limited to in-frame sequences with V and J called. Missing clones are a known gap in these copies; in checked studies unresolved V genes cover under half, and the rest lacks a known reason. Clone size and the V and J calls come from that table; the DNA yielded D and trimming. The sample table shows about 150,000 clones, and 82% are seen once. Of the sample, around 6.6% falls within the top ten clones.

The cohort comprised approximately 700 healthy bone marrow donors. At the time of sampling, every cohort member was nominally healthy, though immune exposures that went unrecorded were likely present. The donor tested CMV seropositive and was one of the 289 seropositive cohort members. Every donor gave a peripheral blood sample, and the peripheral blood mononuclear cells from that sample were used for TCR beta sequencing. The Qiagen DNeasy Blood Extraction Kit was used to extract genomic DNA from the blood cell samples. Study-wide conclusions, independent of this receptor: The 87-base-pair reads could not distinguish some IMGT-functional V segments, including TRBV6-2 and TRBV6-3, so those segments were excluded. Most CMV-associated TCR beta chains appeared to be HLA-restricted in a later analysis, and the HLA associations seemed to be driven largely by CMV exposure. Because counts were too low, about 18 rarely observed V segments, including chromosome 9 orphons, were left out of the earlier analysis of a few hundred of the donors. Strong co-occurrence of HLA alleles, especially DR and DQ, made assigning TCR associations to individual alleles difficult. In vitro tests confirmed that a few of the cytomegalovirus-associated TCR beta chains recognize cytomegalovirus antigens. The sequencing pipeline was judged likely to have produced a cluster of highly shared sequence variants as a technical artifact. Correlated functional status among segregating V segments might be attributable to linkage disequilibrium, but an unknown experimental factor could not be ruled out. Compared with the 666-donor mean, donors in an Asian-associated ancestry cluster had fewer N-insertions in productive TCRs, according to a later genetic analysis. A later analysis reported that several top co-occurrence clusters appeared linked to parvovirus B19, influenza, CMV and Epstein-Barr virus. Because some donors lacked HLA typing at each locus, the association tests relied only on the typed subset. Most TCR sequences were observed very rarely across donors, whereas some public TCRs were present in many individuals. In this cohort, only TCR beta chains were sequenced, and detectable features were limited by the absence of alpha or paired-chain data. The study listed 164 TCR beta chains as associated with cytomegalovirus. An association between a missense DCLRE1C variant and V-gene and J-gene trimming of TCR beta chains was found in a later genetic analysis and replicated in an independent cohort. In an earlier analysis of 450 to 750 of the donors, most TCR beta V segments appeared in productive rearrangements about 87% or about 30% of the time, broadly matching IMGT annotations. The classifier was reported to diagnose cytomegalovirus status with high specificity and sensitivity in both the original and validation cohorts. CMV serostatus was the only immune exposure information available for the cohort. A later analysis associated around 16,000 TCR beta sequences with specific HLA alleles at a false discovery rate of 0.05. According to a later analysis, TCR association rates differed among HLA loci, with DRB1 alleles showing the most associated TCRs and HLA-C alleles showing the fewest. A later analysis found that HLA-associated TCR beta chains were more clonally expanded and had lower generation probabilities than equally common non-associated chains. The presence/absence analyses assumed that sequencing depth was roughly uniform across donors, and that assumption may not be true. According to the authors, the approach could potentially be generalized to other disease states and immunological phenotypes. A further reported finding was that TCR beta sequences accurately predicted the HLA-A and HLA-B alleles for most subjects in the first cohort.

The source material was PBMCs. The source of this sequence is a woman in her 50s in good health and CMV-seropositive. This chain is built from TRBV5-1 and TRBJ1-1; TRBD1 is possibly the D segment (6 matching bases). The encoded CDR3 is CASSFARGNTEAFF. Read as DNA, the sequence is TGCGCCAGCAGCTTCGCCAGGGGGAACACTGAAGCTTTCTTT.